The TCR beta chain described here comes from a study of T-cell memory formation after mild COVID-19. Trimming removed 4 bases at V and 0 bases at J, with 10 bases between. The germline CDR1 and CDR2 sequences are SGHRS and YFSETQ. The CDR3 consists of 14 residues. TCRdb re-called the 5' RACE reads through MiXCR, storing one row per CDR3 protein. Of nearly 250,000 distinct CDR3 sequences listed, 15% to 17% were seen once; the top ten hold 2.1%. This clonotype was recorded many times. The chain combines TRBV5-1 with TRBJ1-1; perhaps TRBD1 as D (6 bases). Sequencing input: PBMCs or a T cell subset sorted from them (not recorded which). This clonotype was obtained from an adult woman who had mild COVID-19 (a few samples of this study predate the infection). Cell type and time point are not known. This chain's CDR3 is CASSPDRMNTEAFF. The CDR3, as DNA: TGCGCCAGCAGCCCGGACAGAATGAACACTGAAGCTTTCTTT.